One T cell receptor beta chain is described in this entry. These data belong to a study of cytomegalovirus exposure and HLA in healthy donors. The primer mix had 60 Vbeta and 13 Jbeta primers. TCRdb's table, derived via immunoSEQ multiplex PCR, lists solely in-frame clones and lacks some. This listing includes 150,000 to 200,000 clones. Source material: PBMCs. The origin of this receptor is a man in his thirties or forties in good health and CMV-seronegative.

DNA for the CDR3: TGCGCCAGCAGCTTTACAGGGATGAACACCGGGGAGCTGTTTTTT. Its protein is CASSFTGMNTGELFF. This chain joins TRBV5-1 and TRBJ2-2, with D possibly TRBD1 on 6 matching bases. Germline CDR1 and CDR2: SGHRS and YFSETQ. CDR3 length: 15 residues. With 2 bases removed from V and 1 base from J, the gap between germline ends came to 9 bases.